This T cell receptor (beta chain) appears in the sequencing data of a study of human T cells and chemical hapten exposure (dated by TCRdb to the early 2020s). As for the study more broadly: For sensitization, 2% DPC in acetone was applied to an approximately 2 cm by approximately 2 cm area of upper inner arm skin. In alopecia patients, the study followed how the peripheral blood TCR repertoire changed in vivo over primary and secondary sensitization to diphenylcyclopropenone (DPC), a hapten. Nearly 30 alopecia patients gave blood for TCR sequencing at one to four time points (pre-sensitization, 2, 6 and 24 weeks). Most of the patients in the cohort were female, and the cohort covered alopecia areata with under or over 50% scalp involvement, alopecia totalis and alopecia universalis. Libraries were combined into a pool for sequencing, and differences in TCR yield between samples came mainly from small differences in library volumes within the pool. Patients additionally received weekly therapeutic DPC doses to the scalp throughout the approximately 25-week study period. Blood samples were taken from patients before sensitization (week 0) and at 2, 6 and about 24 weeks after DPC sensitization. Patch testing on the upper back used Finn chambers containing 0.01% DPC, with scoring done after 6 days according to International Contact Dermatitis Research Group standards.

With regard to this clonotype: Its antigen is still unknown. Per-base qualities were not stored, and no clone one base away is much larger.

The meaning of the sample's time point label: patch test 1, 2 weeks after DPC sensitization. The sample's treatment or condition label, in plain terms: therapeutic diphenylcyclopropenone sensitization with weekly scalp DPC. At each patch-test visit, blood was drawn before the patch test was applied. To be eligible, patients had to be aged 18 to 70, diagnosed with alopecia and judged suitable for DPC therapy, while pregnant patients were excluded. Total RNA was extracted from unfractionated whole blood that had been collected in Tempus Blood RNA tubes. From its cysteine to its phenylalanine, the CDR3 spans 14 amino acids. Only CDR3 DNA is held: 42 bases, read in frame from base 1. CDR1 MDHEN and CDR2 SYDVKM are derived from the germline V gene. The V end gives up 6 bases and the J end 5 bases, leaving 6 bases in the junction not matched to a gene. On the study overall, not on this receptor specifically: Alopecia, a presumed autoimmune disease, was present in all patients, so the immune response of the patients might differ from that of healthy individuals. Repeated subsampling changed both the strength of the expansion versus patch-test correlation and the threshold at which the correlation became significant. DPC sensitization did not change the number of TCRs with a frequency above 1 in 1000, and there was no evidence of changes in global repertoire structure. Significantly more large CDR3 similarity clusters were formed by expanded TCRs than by pre-sensitization or healthy control sets, consistent with antigen-driven responses. Patch test score correlated positively with the number of PT1 expanded TCRs, reaching significance at thresholds 8, 16 and 32 but not at 4.

Library generation was performed with RACE. Sequenced on a NextSeq 500. During library preparation, unique molecular identifiers were attached to individual cDNA molecules so that TCRs could be counted in a quantitative, reproducible way. For every blood RNA sample, sequencing covered both the TCR alpha and TCR beta chains. As for how the authors treated the data: A median of roughly 99,000 TCRs per sample was observed, with a range of about 20,000 to 690,600. The Decombinator software suite was used to annotate V, J and CDR3 in the TCR reads. Every sample was subsampled to the same number of TCRs (28,000) for the PS versus PT1 abundance plots. TCRs were defined as expanded if absent before sensitization and observed at least eight times at the 2-week time point. TCRdb reprocessing: public reads trimmed at Q25 with fastp, clones called with MiXCR, in-frame beta chains kept. Identical CDR3 proteins give one entry, which carries the most common genes and DNA. The V and J calls and clone size come from TCRdb's table, not from the authors' own analysis. This sample gives about 80,000 distinct CDR3 sequences in total; 10% to 13% of them show up just once. Of the sample, about 1.4% is held by the ten largest clones.

The TCR comes from a woman aged 50 to 60 with alopecia areata. Some clones in this sample may be carry-over from other donors' samples. Recombination linked TRBV28 to TRBJ2-7; the central 11 bases match TRBD2. The sequencing used whole blood, collected in connection with sensitization to the hapten diphenylcyclopropenone (DPC). For the CDR3, the sequence is CASRKLAGVHEQYF. The DNA reads TGTGCCAGCAGGAAACTAGCGGGAGTGCACGAGCAGTACTTC.